Below are 27 T cell receptor beta chains sequenced from a single sample in a study of response to subunit inactivated influenza vaccine. From the RT-PCR reads, TCRdb called clonotypes with MiXCR, one entry per CDR3 protein. The data contain approximately 160,000 distinct CDR3 sequences, approximately 11% of them singletons. The specimen comprised CD8+ T cells sorted from PBMCs, sampled less than 30 months after vaccination. The receptor source for this set is a man aged 50 to 69 who received an inactivated influenza vaccine.

This clonotype was found a few times. The chain is built from TRBV7-2 and TRBJ2-1; D ambiguous. Trimming removed 1 base from V and 2 bases from J, with 6 bases in between. Germline V gives CDR1 SGHTA, CDR2 FQGNSA. The CDR3 totals 14 residues. CDR3 protein: CASSLVGPYNEQFF. The CDR3 bases are TGTGCCAGCAGCTTAGTCGGGCCCTACAATGAGCAGTTCTTC.

The genes are TRBV7-6 and TRBJ2-5; 11 nucleotides line up with TRBD2. The V segment lost 0 bases and the J segment 5 bases; nucleotides outside the gene matches: 14. The CDR3 covers 19 residues. The germline CDR1 and CDR2 sequences are SGHVS and FNYEAQ. The CDR3 loop reads CASSLAASGGPARSETQYF. In DNA form, the CDR3 reads TGTGCCAGCAGCTTAGCGGCTAGCGGGGGGCCTGCTAGGAGTGAGACCCAGTACTTC. The complete variable domain, with remaining parts taken from reference TRBV7-6 and TRBJ2-5, reads GAGVSQSPRYKVTKRGQDVALRCDPISGHVSLYWYRQALGQGPEFLTYFNYEAQQDKSGLPNDRFSAERPEGSISTLTIQRTEQRDSAMYRCASSLAASGGPARSETQYFGPGTRLLVL.

This clonotype was recorded at least ten times. The J gene is TRBJ2-3, the V gene TRBV5-6; 9 bases line up with TRBD1. J gave up 2 bases and V 1 base, and 5 bases lay outside the gene matches. CDR3 length equals 16 residues. Germline lookup yields CDR1 SGHDT and CDR2 YYEEEE. DNA of the CDR3: TGTGCCAGCAGCTTGAGTGGGACAGGGTACACAGATACGCAGTATTTT. Residues: CASSLSGTGYTDTQYF.

This clonotype was seen many times. The V and J genes are TRBV12-3 or TRBV12-4 and TRBJ2-3; D remains unclear. V was cut by 5 bases and J by 3 bases, with 9 bases left in between. The CDR3 contains 13 residues. In nucleotides, the CDR3 is TGTGCCAGCAGTCTAATAAGGACAGATACGCAGTATTTT. It is translated as CASSLIRTDTQYF.

This clonotype was detected many times. J is TRBJ2-3 and V is TRBV28; tentatively, D is TRBD2 (5 bases). Between the trimmed V and J ends, which lost 2 bases and 0 bases, there was a span of 9 bases. The CDR3 consists of 15 residues. The V gene's germline CDR1 is MDHEN and CDR2 SYDVKM. The CDR3 nucleotides are TGTGCCAGCAGTTTAGAGCGGAGTAGCACAGATACGCAGTATTTT. Translated: CASSLERSSTDTQYF.

This clonotype appeared a few times. J is TRBJ1-1 and V is TRBV6-1, with D possibly TRBD1 on 5 matching bases. The CDR3 totals 15 residues. Germline V gene lookup returns CDR1 MNHNS and CDR2 SASEGT. Trimming cost V 4 bases and J 4 bases, with 16 bases left between them. In nucleotides, the CDR3 is TGTGCCAGCAGTGCCCTGGACGGGGGAGTCACTGAAGCTTTCTTT. Its translation: CASSALDGGVTEAFF.

This chain connects TRBV11-2 to TRBJ1-1; D ambiguous. This CDR3 has 14 amino acids. V was shortened by 2 bases and J by 2 bases, with 9 bases between the two germline ends. Germline V gene lookup returns CDR1 SGHAT and CDR2 FQNNGV. CDR3 sequence: CASSLNGVNTEAFF. For the CDR3, the DNA is TGTGCCAGCAGCTTAAATGGAGTAAACACTGAAGCTTTCTTT. Looking up the rest from reference TRBV11-2 and TRBJ1-1 gives the full variable domain: EAGVAQSPRYKIIEKRQSVAFWCNPISGHATLYWYQQILGQGPKLLIQFQNNGVVDDSQLPKDRFSAERLKGVDSTLKIQPAKLEDSAVYLCASSLNGVNTEAFFGQGTRLTVV.

This clonotype was seen a handful of times. CDR3: CASSQDFGLGPDTQYF. In DNA form, the CDR3 reads TGCGCCAGCAGCCAAGATTTCGGACTAGGCCCCGATACGCAGTATTTT. This chain connects TRBV4-3 to TRBJ2-3, with 7 bases aligning to TRBD2. The germline CDR1 and CDR2 sequences are LGHNA and YSLEER. V dropped 0 bases and J dropped 6; count of bases not matched to a gene: 9. The CDR3 totals 16 residues.

The V and J genes are TRBV27 and TRBJ2-1, with TRBD2 identical over 8 bases. V was pared by 4 bases and J by 7 bases, with 9 bases of the junction left unmatched. The CDR3 length is 15 residues. The V gene's germline CDR1 is MNHEY and CDR2 SMNVEV (reference sequence). The CDR3 spells CASSYTGTSDNEQFF. The CDR3 DNA reads as TGTGCCAGCAGTTATACCGGGACTAGTGATAATGAGCAGTTCTTC.

The CDR3 DNA is TGTGCCAGCAAGGGGGGTAGAGGTGAAAAACTGTTTTTT. It encodes CASKGGRGEKLFF. The chain joins TRBV12-3 or TRBV12-4 to TRBJ1-4; D is perhaps TRBD1 (6 bases). The CDR3 has 13 residues. V dropped 7 bases and J dropped 7 bases, with 13 bases sitting between them.

This clonotype was seen ten or more times. The rearrangement joins TRBV28 to TRBJ2-3; tentatively, D is TRBD2 (6 bases). CDR1 and CDR2 (germline): MDHEN, SYDVKM. V lost 6 bases, J lost 2 bases, and 15 bases lay in between. The CDR3 runs to 15 residues. CDR3 loop: CASSPRRVNTDTQYF. CDR3 DNA: TGTGCCAGCAGCCCGCGGAGGGTTAACACAGATACGCAGTATTTT.

The table lists this clonotype with a few counts. DNA of the CDR3: TGCAGTGCGCAGAGGGGGCTGAACACTGAAGCTTTCTTT. Translation gives CSAQRGLNTEAFF. The J gene is TRBJ1-1, the V gene TRBV20-1; 7 bases agree with TRBD1. CDR1 is DFQATT, CDR2 SNEGSKA, per germline (reference sequence). The CDR3 loop spans 13 amino acids. The V and J ends lost 6 bases and 0 bases, in that order; junction bases with no gene match: 4.

This clonotype was seen ten or more times. V and J are TRBV4-3 and TRBJ2-3; 8 bases map to TRBD2. The CDR3 totals 15 residues. J was trimmed by 5 bases and V by 0 bases; bases with no gene match: 4. Germline-derived CDR1 and CDR2 are LGHNA and YSLEER. The CDR3, as DNA: TGCGCCAGCAGCCAAGATCCCGCGGGGGGAGATACGCAGTATTTT. This encodes CASSQDPAGGDTQYF.

This clonotype has more than one count but fewer than ten. This chain links TRBV20-1 with TRBJ2-5; D tentatively reads TRBD1 or TRBD2 (6 bases each). The CDR3 totals 16 residues. Deletions cut 3 bases from V and 5 bases from J, with 22 bases between. Germline lookup yields CDR1 DFQATT and CDR2 SNEGSKA (reference sequence). The CDR3 reads CSASGEEGELWETQYF. The CDR3 region has the DNA TGCAGTGCTAGCGGAGAGGAGGGGGAGTTGTGGGAGACCCAGTACTTC.

This clonotype occurred many times. CDR3 DNA sequence: TGTGCCAGCACCGTAGCGGGAGCGGGGAATGAGCAGTTCTTC. This sequence encodes CASTVAGAGNEQFF. The chain combines TRBV12-3 or TRBV12-4 with TRBJ2-1, with 9 bases aligning to TRBD2. V shed 7 bases and J 7 bases; nucleotides not matched to a gene: 8. The CDR3 has 14 residues.

In this sample, this clonotype turned up many times. The chain recombines TRBV19 with TRBJ2-2; D gene ambiguous. The CDR3 totals 15 residues. The V end was cut by 0 bases, the J end by 7 bases, with 12 bases between. Germline V gives CDR1 LNHDA, CDR2 SQIVND (reference sequence). This CDR3 reads CASSIDPVWLGELFF. The CDR3 DNA reads TGTGCCAGTAGTATAGATCCGGTATGGCTCGGGGAGCTGTTTTTT.

The V gene is TRBV11-2, the J gene TRBJ2-3, with a weak D call TRBD2 (6 bases). Germline CDR1 reads SGHAT; CDR2 reads FQNNGV. This CDR3 comprises 15 residues. V gave up 3 bases and J gave up 5 bases, with 15 bases separating them. The CDR3 sequence is CASSFAYGGRDTQYF. CDR3 DNA sequence: TGTGCCAGCAGCTTTGCGTATGGGGGGAGAGATACGCAGTATTTT. Based on the CDR3 plus reference TRBV11-2 and TRBJ2-3, the full variable domain is EAGVAQSPRYKIIEKRQSVAFWCNPISGHATLYWYQQILGQGPKLLIQFQNNGVVDDSQLPKDRFSAERLKGVDSTLKIQPAKLEDSAVYLCASSFAYGGRDTQYFGPGTRLTVL.

The V and J genes are TRBV19 and TRBJ1-1; the D is unclear. The ends were cut back, 2 bases at V and 1 base at J, with 11 bases in the middle. CDR3 size: 15 residues. Germline CDR1 reads LNHDA; CDR2 reads SQIVND (reference sequence). Here the CDR3 reads CASSILHSQNTEAFF. The CDR3 region has the DNA TGTGCCAGTAGTATATTGCACAGCCAGAACACTGAAGCTTTCTTT. Full variable domain (outside the CDR3, taken from reference TRBV19 and TRBJ1-1): DGGITQSPKYLFRKEGQNVTLSCEQNLNHDAMYWYRQDPGQGLRLIYYSQIVNDFQKGDIAEGYSVSREKKESFPLTVTSAQKNPTAFYLCASSILHSQNTEAFFGQGTRLTVV.

This clonotype was seen ten or more times. The rearrangement uses TRBV20-1 and TRBJ1-2, with D perhaps matching TRBD1 (5 bases). V was cut by 5 bases and J by 3 bases, with 13 bases left in between. The V gene's germline CDR1 is DFQATT and CDR2 SNEGSKA (reference sequence). This CDR3 has 13 residues. Here the CDR3 reads CSAPLQDDYGYTF. The CDR3, as DNA: TGCAGTGCTCCGTTACAGGACGACTATGGCTACACCTTC.

This rearrangement joins TRBV4-3 to TRBJ2-2, with D uncertain. The CDR3 sequence is 15 residues long. V was trimmed by 0 bases and J by 0 bases, leaving 5 bases between them. Germline V gene sequence: CDR1 LGHNA, CDR2 YSLEER. The CDR3 DNA sequence: TGCGCCAGCAGCCAAGATTTTCCGAACACCGGGGAGCTGTTTTTT. Amino acids: CASSQDFPNTGELFF.

This clonotype was detected many times. This sequence joins TRBV4-3 and TRBJ2-7; TRBD1 agrees at 8 bases. J gave up 3 bases and V 1 base, and 5 bases lay outside the gene matches. Germline V gene lookup returns CDR1 LGHNA and CDR2 YSLEER. The CDR3 is 15 residues long. The CDR3 sequence: CASSQGTGSIYEQYF. CDR3 bases: TGCGCCAGCAGCCAAGGGACAGGGTCTATCTACGAGCAGTACTTC.

The chain has TRBV4-2 and TRBJ2-3; 13 bases fit TRBD2. CDR3 length equals 16 residues. V trimming: 2 bases; J trimming: 5 bases; junction bases outside the gene matches: 4. Germline CDR1 reads LGHNA; CDR2 reads YNFKEQ. The CDR3 sequence: CASSQTSGRAGDTQYF. The CDR3 DNA sequence: TGTGCCAGCAGCCAAACTAGCGGGAGGGCCGGAGATACGCAGTATTTT.

The genes are TRBV6-2 or TRBV6-3 and TRBJ1-6; D gene uncertain. This CDR3 comprises 13 residues. The germline gives CDR1 MNHEY, CDR2 SVGEGT. V lost 1 base, J lost 8 bases, and 6 bases lay in between. The CDR3 bases are TGTGCCAGCAGTTACTTTGGGGATTCACCCCTCCACTTT. This sequence encodes CASSYFGDSPLHF.

This clonotype was seen a handful of times. V gene TRBV6-1 combines with J gene TRBJ2-7; 7 nucleotides agree with TRBD2. The germline V gene has CDR1 MNHNS and CDR2 SASEGT. Losses at the gene ends were 6 bases for V and 0 bases for J; bases not matched to a gene: 8. This CDR3 contains 15 residues. This CDR3 reads CASSNDWTSSYEQYF. Here the CDR3 DNA reads TGTGCCAGCAGCAACGACTGGACTAGCTCCTACGAGCAGTACTTC.

V and J are TRBV7-9 and TRBJ2-7, with 16 bases that match TRBD2. V lost 5 bases, J lost 1 base, and 8 bases stayed unmatched. The CDR3 runs 18 residues. Germline V gene sequence: CDR1 SEHNR, CDR2 FQNEAQ (reference sequence). The CDR3 DNA is TGTGCCAGCAGCCCAGGGACTAGCGGGAGGGGTCGATCCTACGAGCAGTACTTC. This codes for CASSPGTSGRGRSYEQYF.

In this sample, this clonotype turned up many times. The V and J genes are TRBV20-1 and TRBJ2-1; 7 bases fit TRBD2. Germline V gene data show CDR1 as DFQATT and CDR2 as SNEGSKA (reference sequence). This CDR3 spans 16 amino acids. With V trimmed by 0 bases and J by 1 base, 6 bases remained unmatched. CDR3 sequence: CSARDVRLASYNEQFF. The CDR3 region has the DNA TGCAGTGCTAGAGATGTGAGACTAGCTTCCTACAATGAGCAGTTCTTC.

This clonotype has a count of ten or more. V gene TRBV4-1 combines with J gene TRBJ1-1; D ambiguous. In germline, CDR1 is MGHRA, CDR2 YSYEKL. The V and J ends lost 3 bases and 1 base respectively, with 12 bases between them. This CDR3 is 15 amino acids long. The DNA for the CDR3 is TGCGCCAGCAGCCAGACTACAGTGAGGAACACTGAAGCTTTCTTT. As protein: CASSQTTVRNTEAFF.